This entry lists 27 T cell receptor beta chains sequenced from one sample in a study of PD-L1 blockade in urothelial cancer. Stated time point: pretreatment peripheral blood. Some clones are missing from TCRdb's copy, which holds only in-frame ones; the method was immunoSEQ multiplex PCR. The repertoire holds tens of thousands of clones, with roughly 85% as singletons. Specimen: PBMCs, collected around atezolizumab (anti-PD-L1) treatment. These receptors were taken from a woman between 55 and 75 years old with urothelial cancer.

The CDR3 DNA sequence: TGTGCCAGAAGTTGGACAGGACTTTCCTCCTACGAGCAGTACTTC. Translated, it gives CARSWTGLSSYEQYF. This chain connects TRBV5-3 to TRBJ2-7, with 7 bases matching TRBD1. TRBV5-3 is sorted into the ORF group, with uncertain function. The V and J ends lost 5 bases and 0 bases, in that order; junction bases with no gene match: 8. This CDR3 spans 15 amino acids.

The rearrangement uses TRBV4-3 and TRBJ1-2, with D hard to call. Trimming removed 0 bases from V and 4 bases from J, with 9 bases in between. The germline V gene has CDR1 LGHNA and CDR2 YSLEER. The CDR3 has 14 amino acids. The CDR3 reads CASSQETVSYGYTF. The DNA of the CDR3 is TGCGCCAGCAGCCAAGAGACTGTGTCCTATGGCTACACCTTC.

The chain joins TRBV4-3 to TRBJ2-2, with TRBD2 matching over 9 bases. This CDR3 contains 15 residues. Germline-derived CDR1 and CDR2 are LGHNA and YSLEER. The trim removed 4 bases at V and 2 bases at J, leaving 2 bases unmatched. CDR3 sequence reads: CASSLAGVNTGELFF. CDR3 bases: TGCGCCAGCAGCCTAGCGGGGGTTAACACCGGGGAGCTGTTTTTT.

CDR3 sequence (DNA): TGCGCCAGCAGCTTGGGGGGCGGGGTAAAGACTGAAGCTTTCTTT. Translated: CASSLGGGVKTEAFF. The gene calls are TRBV5-1 and TRBJ1-1; perhaps TRBD1 as D (5 bases). V lost 0 bases and J lost 5, with 14 bases in between. Germline V gene data show CDR1 as SGHRS and CDR2 as YFSETQ. The length of the CDR3 is 15 residues.

CDR3 sequence reads: CASSGDRGTEAFF. The CDR3 nucleotides read TGTGCCAGCAGTGGGGACAGGGGCACTGAAGCTTTCTTT. This chain links TRBV2 with TRBJ1-1; TRBD1 matches 10 bases. J gave up 4 bases and V 4 bases, and 0 bases lay outside the gene matches. This CDR3 spans 13 amino acids. CDR1 and CDR2 from the germline V gene are SNHLY and FYNNEI.

Worth noting for this clone: A junction end diverges from the germline sequence, so it may reflect a read error. The chain uses TRBV6-4 and TRBJ2-2; the D is unclear. This CDR3 region has 13 residues. Germline V gene lookup returns CDR1 MRHNA and CDR2 SNTAGT. The CDR3 region is CASSDSSSGELFF. In nucleotides, the CDR3 is TGTGCCAGCAGCGACTCGAGTAGCGGGGAGCTGTTTTTT.

The gene calls are TRBV10-3 and TRBJ1-2; D may be TRBD1 (6 bases). The V gene lost 4 bases and the J gene lost 2 bases, with 20 bases spanning the gap. CDR1 ENHRY and CDR2 SYGVKD come from the germline V gene. The CDR3 consists of 17 residues. As DNA, the CDR3 is TGTGCCATCAGTGCCAGAAGGACAGCGGAAGGGAACTATGGCTACACCTTC. Its protein product is CAISARRTAEGNYGYTF.

The chain has TRBV11-2 and TRBJ1-2; 7 nucleotides line up with TRBD1. This CDR3 spans 14 amino acids. Germline CDR1 reads SGHAT; CDR2 reads FQNNGV. J lost 6 bases, V lost 1 base, and 5 bases had no gene match. The CDR3 is CASSLGGGVDGYTF. The CDR3 DNA reads TGTGCCAGCAGCTTAGGAGGGGGCGTTGATGGCTACACCTTC.

This clone was recorded once. This chain connects TRBV6-4 to TRBJ2-2; 7 bases fit TRBD2. After removal of 4 bases from V and 7 bases from J, the junction contained 3 bases not matched to a gene. The CDR3 length is 13 residues. Germline V lookup: CDR1 MRHNA, CDR2 SNTAGT. The CDR3 loop reads CASSAGGGGELFF. The CDR3 DNA is TGTGCCAGCAGTGCCGGCGGGGGCGGGGAGCTGTTTTTT.

The chain uses TRBV7-2 and TRBJ1-2; D gene ambiguous. CDR1 is SGHTA, CDR2 FQGNSA, per germline. There are 14 residues in the CDR3. Trimming left V 3 bases short and J 1 base short, with 9 bases between. CDR3 sequence: CASSLGSVNYGYTF. The DNA of the CDR3 is TGTGCCAGCAGCTTGGGCAGTGTTAACTATGGCTACACCTTC.

The V gene is TRBV9, the J gene TRBJ1-6; 11 bases are shared with TRBD1. With V trimmed by 2 bases and J by 7 bases, 5 bases remained unmatched. Germline V gene lookup returns CDR1 SGDLS and CDR2 YYNGEE. This CDR3 region has 16 residues. This chain's CDR3 is CASSVFRDRGNSPLHF. CDR3 DNA: TGTGCCAGCAGCGTTTTCCGGGACAGGGGGAATTCACCCCTCCACTTT. Together with reference TRBV9 and TRBJ1-6, the CDR3 gives the full variable domain: DSGVTQTPKHLITATGQRVTLRCSPRSGDLSVYWYQQSLDQGLQFLIQYYNGEERAKGNILERFSAQQFPDLHSELNLSSLELGDSALYFCASSVFRDRGNSPLHFGNGTRLTVT.

The gene calls are TRBV2 and TRBJ2-7, with 10 bases aligning to TRBD1. CDR1 SNHLY and CDR2 FYNNEI come from the germline V gene. There are 16 residues in the CDR3. V shed 4 bases, J shed 7 bases, and the junction held 13 bases outside the gene matches. In DNA form, the CDR3 reads TGTGCCAGCAGTGCCGGGTCCGGGACAGGGGTTCATGAGCAGTACTTC. Its translation: CASSAGSGTGVHEQYF.

This chain connects TRBV18 to TRBJ2-7, with 7 bases that match TRBD1. This CDR3 spans 15 amino acids. V gave up 1 base and J gave up 0 bases; unmatched junction bases: 3. Per the germline V gene, CDR1 is KGHSH and CDR2 is LQKENI. DNA for the CDR3: TGTGCCAGCTCACCACAAAGGGACAGCTCCTACGAGCAGTACTTC. Translation: CASSPQRDSSYEQYF.

V and J are TRBV18 and TRBJ1-5; D remains unclear. The CDR3 loop spans 14 amino acids. The germline V gene encodes CDR1 KGHSH and CDR2 LQKENI. With 3 bases removed from V and 5 bases from J, the gap between germline ends came to 11 bases. The CDR3 sequence is CASSPSPGDQPQHF. In nucleotides, the CDR3 is TGTGCCAGCTCACCGTCTCCAGGTGATCAGCCCCAGCATTTT.

The rearrangement links TRBV2 to TRBJ1-2, with 12 bases aligning to TRBD1. The CDR3 runs 15 residues. The germline gives CDR1 SNHLY, CDR2 FYNNEI. The trim removed 7 bases at V and 4 bases at J, leaving 7 bases unmatched. CDR3 in amino acids: CASTVGQGAFYGYTF. CDR3 coding DNA: TGTGCCAGCACAGTGGGACAGGGGGCTTTCTATGGCTACACCTTC.

The chain joins TRBV19 to TRBJ2-4, with D possibly being TRBD1 (5 bases). The germline CDR1 and CDR2 sequences are LNHDA and SQIVND (reference sequence). The CDR3 runs to 13 residues. V lost 10 bases and J lost 7, with 17 bases in between. The CDR3 coding sequence is TGTGCCACCCAGGGCAGGGCCGGGAACATTCAGTACTTC. As protein: CATQGRAGNIQYF.

The J gene is TRBJ1-2, the V gene TRBV29-1, with TRBD1 as a possible D gene (5 bases). This CDR3 region has 11 residues. V shed 2 bases and J shed 4 bases, with 5 bases lying between them. Looked up from germline, CDR1 is SQVTM and CDR2 is ANQGSEA. The CDR3 region has the DNA TGCAGCGTTGAACAGGGCTATGGCTACACCTTC. It yields the protein CSVEQGYGYTF.

The chain employs TRBV19 and TRBJ1-2; weak D call: TRBD1 (5 bases). Trimming left V 1 base short and J 8 bases short, with 11 bases between. The germline gives CDR1 LNHDA, CDR2 SQIVND (reference sequence). The CDR3 has 13 amino acids. The CDR3 sequence: CASSIVGPGGYTF. The CDR3 coding sequence is TGTGCCAGTAGTATAGTGGGGCCCGGCGGCTACACCTTC. Drawing the rest from reference TRBV19 and TRBJ1-2, the complete variable domain is DGGITQSPKYLFRKEGQNVTLSCEQNLNHDAMYWYRQDPGQGLRLIYYSQIVNDFQKGDIAEGYSVSREKKESFPLTVTSAQKNPTAFYLCASSIVGPGGYTFGSGTRLTVV.

The genes are TRBV6-6 and TRBJ2-3; 10 bases line up with TRBD1. Losses at the gene ends were 4 bases for V and 4 bases for J; bases not matched to a gene: 8. Germline CDR1 reads MNHNY; CDR2 reads SVGAGI (reference sequence). CDR3 length: 16 residues. The CDR3 is CASSSGQGVVADTQYF. The CDR3, as DNA: TGTGCCAGCAGTTCCGGACAGGGGGTAGTGGCAGATACGCAGTATTTT.

The chain carries TRBV19 and TRBJ2-1; 7 nucleotides agree with TRBD2. The CDR3 is made up of 15 amino acids. Germline V gives CDR1 LNHDA, CDR2 SQIVND (reference sequence). V dropped 3 bases and J dropped 5; count of bases not matched to a gene: 7. CDR3 loop: CASSMTRGWDNEQFF. The CDR3 coding sequence is TGTGCCAGTAGTATGACGCGGGGGTGGGACAATGAGCAGTTCTTC.

This clone was recorded only once. The CDR3 nucleotides read TGTGCCAGCAGCCCGGGACACCTGGCTGGGGCCAACGTCCTGACTTTC. It encodes CASSPGHLAGANVLTF. The chain couples TRBV27 to TRBJ2-6; D is possibly TRBD1 (6 bases). This CDR3 contains 16 residues. CDR1 and CDR2 from the germline V gene are MNHEY and SMNVEV (reference sequence). V lost 6 bases, J lost 2 bases, and 14 bases lay in between.

CDR3 DNA: TGTGCCAGCAGCTTACTAGGCTCCACCATATATTTT. Translation: CASSLLGSTIYF. V gene TRBV7-2 combines with J gene TRBJ1-3, with D unclear. V was clipped by 2 bases and J by 9 bases, with 8 bases between them. This CDR3 comprises 12 residues. Germline V gene sequence: CDR1 SGHTA, CDR2 FQGNSA.

The CDR3 DNA reads TGCAGCGTTGGGTTCGCAGACCGGGATCAGCCCCAGCATTTT. Residues: CSVGFADRDQPQHF. The chain links TRBV29-1 to TRBJ1-5, with D hard to call. Germline values: CDR1 SQVTM, CDR2 ANQGSEA. The length of the CDR3 is 14 residues. V was cut by 4 bases and J by 5 bases, with 15 bases left in between.

This chain links TRBV19 with TRBJ2-6, with TRBD1 identical over 7 bases. The CDR3 has 16 residues. After removal of 4 bases from V and 1 base from J, the junction contained 4 bases not matched to a gene. Germline V gives CDR1 LNHDA, CDR2 SQIVND (reference sequence). The CDR3 sequence: CASSTPQGSGANVLTF. In nucleotides, the CDR3 is TGTGCCAGTAGTACCCCACAGGGGTCTGGGGCCAACGTCCTGACTTTC.

The J gene is TRBJ2-5, the V gene TRBV5-4; 11 positions match TRBD2. Germline V CDR1 and CDR2: SGHNT, YYREEE (reference sequence). The CDR3 contains 16 residues. V gave up 2 bases and J gave up 1 base; unmatched junction bases: 4. CDR3 sequence: CASSFRSGGGQETQYF. CDR3 DNA: TGTGCCAGCAGCTTCCGTAGCGGGGGGGGCCAAGAGACCCAGTACTTC.

Worth noting for this clone: A read error may produce the germline difference seen at one junction end. The chain has TRBV27 and TRBJ1-2; a possible D gene is TRBD1 (5 bases). The CDR3 sequence is 16 residues long. The germline gives CDR1 MNHEY, CDR2 SMNVEV (reference sequence). CDR3 sequence: CASSLSISGRGYDYTF. CDR3 coding DNA: TGTGCCAGCAGTTTATCGATTTCAGGAAGGGGCTATGACTACACCTTC.

This clone was recorded a few times. The CDR3 reads CASSLLSTGYEQYF. DNA of the CDR3: TGTGCCAGCAGCTTACTATCGACAGGGTACGAGCAGTACTTC. The chain joins TRBV7-8 to TRBJ2-7; 7 bases are shared with TRBD1. Germline assignment: CDR1 SGHVS and CDR2 FQNEAQ. Trimming took 2 bases from V and 4 from J; bases not matched to a gene: 5. CDR3 length equals 14 residues.